This T cell receptor (beta chain) was documented in a study of T-cell reconstitution after alpha-beta-depleted transplantation in children (dated by TCRdb to 2016 to 2018). Background for the entire study: The study quantitatively tracked T-cell immune reconstitution after TCRalphabeta/CD19-depleted allogeneic hematopoietic cell transplantation in children using TCR repertoire profiling.

Points the paper makes about the study in general: Over subsequent months, a decline in hyperexpanded clone frequencies was noted, and after one year, T-cell counts and TCRbeta diversity were mostly ascribed to newly produced T cells. The high TCRbeta diversity at day 60 in some patients was ascribed to recipient T cells and intrathymic progenitors that had survived conditioning. About two months after transplant, the apparently early recovery of alphabetaT-cell counts reportedly depended on just several hundred clones that had expanded rapidly and came from non-depleted graft cells.

This clonotype was counted only a few times. Its antigen target is currently unknown. Base qualities are not provided; no much larger clone lies one nucleotide away. The library came from PCR. Sequencing instrument: Illumina HiSeq 2500. To normalize quantification of the TCRbeta repertoire, the TCR libraries were built with molecular barcoding that relied on unique molecular identifiers. In TCRdb, the public reads were trimmed at Q25 with fastp and aligned with MiXCR, with productive beta chains retained. Each record represents a unique CDR3 protein, reported with the most common genes and DNA among its rows. The sample table shows about 580,000 distinct CDR3 sequences, and roughly 24% are seen once. The top ten clonotypes cover roughly 15% of the sample. Interpreted using the paper, the treatment or condition label stands for: allogeneic hematopoietic cell transplantation with graft depleted of TCRalphabeta T cells and CD19 B cells. The transplant recipients were children given TCRalphabeta/CD19-depleted allogeneic hematopoietic cell grafts.

The CDR3 spans 12 residues, from the cysteine through the phenylalanine. Just CDR3 DNA is preserved here, 36 bases in frame from base 1. At the junction V is shortened by 5 bases and J by 3 bases, with 7 bases in between. The CDR1 and CDR2 encoded by the germline V gene are SGHAT and FQNNGV. This clonotype was obtained from a boy younger than two who had a stem cell transplant for acute myeloid leukemia, so the T cells may come from the graft donor. Source: PBMCs, mostly from graft donor cells, taken 360 days after TCRalphabeta/CD19-depleted stem cell transplant. The sequence links TRBV11-2 to TRBJ2-5; a confident D gene designation cannot be given. The CDR3: CASSIAEETQYF. DNA sequence: TGTGCCAGCAGCATAGCTGAAGAGACCCAGTACTTC.